The following is a T cell receptor (beta chain) sequence with its context. The sample belongs to a study of blood T cell repertoires in COVID-19. TCRdb's table, derived via immunoSEQ multiplex PCR, lists solely in-frame clones and lacks some. The sample has under 150,000 clones; less than 90% are singletons. All enrollees were roughly 18 to 89 years old and from about 25 US areas. Sequenced: PBMCs or T cells enriched from blood (not recorded which). The source of this sequence is a woman aged 45-65 years who had been exposed to COVID-19.

The CDR3 here is CASRSGGTSYNEQFF. DNA of the CDR3: TGTGCCAGCAGAAGCGGGGGGACTTCCTACAATGAGCAGTTCTTC. The chain combines TRBV28 with TRBJ2-1; TRBD2 aligns across 9 bases. J gave up 1 base and V 6 bases, and 4 bases lay outside the gene matches. The CDR3 is 15 amino acids. Per germline, CDR1 MDHEN and CDR2 SYDVKM.